Reported below is one T cell receptor beta chain. The antigen is not known. The data belong to a study of cytomegalovirus exposure and HLA in healthy donors. Study findings and constraints: Researchers reported that a few CMV-associated chains were confirmed in vitro as CMV antigen-specific.

Primers for the PCR totalled 60 Vbeta and 13 Jbeta. TCRdb's copy holds only in-frame clones and misses some; the assay was immunoSEQ multiplex PCR. The sample has some 180,000 clones; 82% are singletons. The sequenced sample consisted of PBMCs. This receptor was taken from a man aged 35 to 55 in good health and CMV-seronegative.

CDR3 bases: TGTGCCAGCTCACGAACGGGATCCGGGGAGCTGTTTTTT. It translates to CASSRTGSGELFF. This rearrangement joins TRBV18 to TRBJ2-2; a possible D gene is TRBD2 (5 bases). Germline loops: CDR1 KGHSH, CDR2 LQKENI. Trimming cost V 4 bases and J 6 bases, with 9 bases left between them. The CDR3 spans 13 residues. Complete variable domain (other parts from reference TRBV18 and TRBJ2-2): NAGVMQNPRHLVRRRGQEARLRCSPMKGHSHVYWYRQLPEEGLKFMVYLQKENIIDESGMPKERFSAEFPKEGPSILRIQQVVRGDSAAYFCASSRTGSGELFFGEGSRLTVL.